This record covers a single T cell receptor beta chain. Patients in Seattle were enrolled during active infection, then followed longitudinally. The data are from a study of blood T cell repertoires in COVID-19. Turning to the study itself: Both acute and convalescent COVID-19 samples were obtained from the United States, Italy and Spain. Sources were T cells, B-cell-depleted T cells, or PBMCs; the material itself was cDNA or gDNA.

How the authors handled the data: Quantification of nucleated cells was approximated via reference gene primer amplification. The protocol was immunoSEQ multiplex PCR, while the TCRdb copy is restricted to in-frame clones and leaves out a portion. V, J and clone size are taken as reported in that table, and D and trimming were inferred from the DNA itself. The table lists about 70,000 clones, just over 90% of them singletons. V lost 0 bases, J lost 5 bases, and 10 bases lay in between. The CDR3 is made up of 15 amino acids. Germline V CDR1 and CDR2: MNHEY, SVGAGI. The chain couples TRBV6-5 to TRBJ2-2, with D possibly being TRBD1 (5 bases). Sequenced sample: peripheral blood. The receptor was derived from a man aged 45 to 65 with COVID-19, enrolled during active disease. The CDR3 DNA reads TGTGCCAGCAGTTACTCGCCAGGGTTGACCGGGGAGCTGTTTTTT. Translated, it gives CASSYSPGLTGELFF.